What follows are 20 T cell receptor beta chains derived from one specimen sequenced in a study of T cells after yellow fever vaccination. In TCRdb, the 5' RACE reads were re-called with MiXCR into one record per CDR3 protein. The sample has 180,000 or so distinct CDR3 sequences; around 10% are singletons. The input for sequencing was CD8+ T cells sorted from PBMCs, taken 15 days after the yellow fever booster vaccination. These receptors were collected from a young man who received the YFV17D yellow fever vaccine.

The genes are TRBV7-3 and TRBJ2-1; D may be TRBD1 or TRBD2 (5 bases each). V lost 5 bases and J lost 9, with 11 bases in between. The length of the CDR3 is 12 residues. The germline V gene encodes CDR1 SGHTA and CDR2 FQGTGA. Here the CDR3 reads CASSPRGAEQFF. DNA of the CDR3: TGTGCCAGCAGCCCGAGGGGTGCTGAGCAGTTCTTC.

The table lists this clonotype with a few counts. This chain uses TRBV4-3 with TRBJ2-3; perhaps D is TRBD1 or TRBD2 (5 bases each). Germline CDR1 reads LGHNA; CDR2 reads YSLEER. V lost 1 base to trimming and J lost 0 bases, with 11 bases between them. There are 16 residues in the CDR3. CDR3 sequence: CASSQGLGASTDTQYF. The CDR3 DNA is TGCGCCAGCAGCCAAGGCCTCGGGGCTAGCACAGATACGCAGTATTTT.

The chain has TRBV29-1 and TRBJ2-1; D is unclear. CDR1 is SQVTM and CDR2 is ANQGSEA in the germline V gene. The CDR3 extends over 15 amino acids. The V gene lost 0 bases and the J gene lost 4 bases, with 13 bases spanning the gap. CDR3 DNA sequence: TGCAGCGTTGAAGATTCAGTTCTCGAGTACAATGAGCAGTTCTTC. It is translated as CSVEDSVLEYNEQFF.

This clonotype was seen more than once but under ten times. The V call is TRBV25-1, the J call TRBJ2-7; 9 bases agree with TRBD1. Unmatched junction bases numbered 22, after V lost 10 bases and J lost 0 bases. In germline, CDR1 is MGHDK, CDR2 SYGVNS. CDR3 length: 19 amino acids. The CDR3 loop is CATQDRGDRERWSSYEQYV. The DNA for the CDR3 is TGTGCCACCCAGGACAGGGGAGACCGAGAGCGGTGGAGCTCCTACGAGCAGTACGTC.

J is TRBJ1-2 and V is TRBV7-8, with 9 positions matching TRBD1. Germline CDR1 and CDR2: SGHVS and FQNEAQ. The CDR3 has 15 amino acids. V dropped 6 bases and J dropped 2; count of bases not matched to a gene: 7. The CDR3 sequence: CASSKDRGRNYGYTF. The CDR3 DNA sequence: TGTGCCAGCAGTAAGGACAGGGGACGGAACTATGGCTACACCTTC.

The CDR3 loop is CASSLTEAFF. CDR3 DNA: TGTGCCAGCAGCTTGACAGAAGCTTTCTTT. The gene calls are TRBV7-9 and TRBJ1-1; D call uncertain. The CDR3 length is 10 residues. Germline assignment: CDR1 SEHNR and CDR2 FQNEAQ (reference sequence). Trimming left V 3 bases short and J 8 bases short, with 4 bases between.

V and J are TRBV9 and TRBJ1-5, with D uncertain. V lost 3 bases, J lost 4 bases, and 11 bases lay in between. The CDR3 runs to 14 residues. CDR1 is SGDLS and CDR2 is YYNGEE in the germline V gene. CDR3 DNA sequence: TGTGCCAGCAGCGGCGGGAGTATAAATCAGCCCCAGCATTTT. It encodes CASSGGSINQPQHF.

This rearrangement joins TRBV20-1 to TRBJ1-2, with D perhaps TRBD1 (5 bases). The CDR3 contains 10 residues. The V gene's germline CDR1 is DFQATT and CDR2 SNEGSKA (reference sequence). V dropped 5 bases and J dropped 10 bases, with 11 bases sitting between them. This CDR3 reads CSAAGGFYTF. The DNA for the CDR3 is TGCAGTGCTGCGGGGGGATTCTACACCTTC.

The chain recombines TRBV20-1 with TRBJ2-2; 7 bases match TRBD2. Germline V gene data show CDR1 as DFQATT and CDR2 as SNEGSKA (reference sequence). After removal of 0 bases from V and 8 bases from J, the junction contained 12 bases not matched to a gene. This CDR3 contains 16 residues. Here the CDR3 reads CSARDTSGVVSGELFF. CDR3 DNA sequence: TGCAGTGCTAGAGATACGAGCGGGGTTGTCTCTGGGGAGCTGTTTTTT.

The J gene is TRBJ1-5, the V gene TRBV7-9; 7 bases line up with TRBD1. V trimming: 5 bases; J trimming: 6 bases; junction bases outside the gene matches: 10. This CDR3 has 15 residues. Germline CDR1 reads SEHNR; CDR2 reads FQNEAQ (reference sequence). CDR3 amino acids: CASSLGTGAGQPQHF. CDR3 DNA: TGTGCCAGCAGCCTCGGCACAGGGGCCGGTCAGCCCCAGCATTTT.

This clonotype was recorded many times. This sequence joins TRBV27 and TRBJ1-2; tentative D call: TRBD1 (5 bases). The germline V gene encodes CDR1 MNHEY and CDR2 SMNVEV (reference sequence). The CDR3 consists of 13 residues. V lost 0 bases to trimming and J lost 7 bases, with 9 bases between them. DNA of the CDR3: TGTGCCAGCAGTTTATCAGAGGGGAGTGGCTACACCTTC. Amino acids: CASSLSEGSGYTF.

This rearrangement joins TRBV5-6 to TRBJ1-2; D might be TRBD1 (6 bases). The CDR3 totals 13 residues. Germline-derived CDR1 and CDR2 are SGHDT and YYEEEE. The germline V and J ends were trimmed by 5 bases and 4 bases, with 12 bases remaining between them. CDR3 bases: TGTGCCAGCAGTTACGACAGGCCCTATGGCTACACCTTC. Translation: CASSYDRPYGYTF.

A word on this clonotype: A much larger clonotype is one base distant, so this may be a read error. The J gene is TRBJ2-5, the V gene TRBV6-1, with D unclear. The CDR3 is 12 amino acids. The germline V gene has CDR1 MNHNS and CDR2 SASEGT. CDR3 sequence: CASSEALETKYF. CDR3 DNA sequence: TGTGCCAGCAGTGAAGCTTTAGAGACCAAGTACTTC.

A few counts support this clonotype. The chain is built from TRBV5-1 and TRBJ1-1, with 9 bases matching TRBD1. The germline V gene encodes CDR1 SGHRS and CDR2 YFSETQ. J lost 6 bases, V lost 7 bases, and 13 bases had no gene match. The CDR3 length is 15 residues. The CDR3: CASRPGTGYRPEAFF. CDR3 DNA sequence: TGCGCCAGCCGTCCCGGGACAGGGTACCGGCCTGAAGCTTTCTTT.

This clonotype has more than one count but fewer than ten. The V and J genes are TRBV6-5 and TRBJ1-1; D gene unclear. With 3 bases removed from V and 4 bases from J, the gap between germline ends came to 15 bases. The CDR3 length is 15 residues. The germline V gene encodes CDR1 MNHEY and CDR2 SVGAGI. The CDR3 loop is CASSYAGDLGTEAFF. CDR3 nucleotides: TGTGCCAGCAGTTATGCGGGCGACCTGGGCACTGAAGCTTTCTTT.

This clonotype was recorded many times. The rearrangement links TRBV4-3 to TRBJ1-2; D not resolved. The V end lost 2 bases, the J end lost 3 bases, and 10 bases lay between the germline ends. This CDR3 has 14 amino acids. From germline, CDR1 is LGHNA and CDR2 YSLEER. CDR3 region: CASSQYGEHYGYTF. CDR3 nucleotides: TGCGCCAGCAGCCAATATGGGGAGCACTATGGCTACACCTTC.

V and J are TRBV6-1 and TRBJ2-3; 8 positions match TRBD2. Germline-derived CDR1 and CDR2 are MNHNS and SASEGT. With 6 bases clipped from V and 8 bases from J, the junction kept 13 bases outside the gene matches. This CDR3 spans 15 amino acids. The CDR3 DNA reads as TGTGCCAGCAGCGGGGGGGGACCACGAAGGGGTACGCAGTATTTT. This gives the protein CASSGGGPRRGTQYF.

This clonotype turned up a few times. This chain links TRBV29-1 with TRBJ2-7; 9 bases are a match to TRBD1. The ends lost 4 bases at V and 5 bases at J; junction bases unmatched: 6. The CDR3 consists of 13 residues. The germline CDR1 and CDR2 sequences are SQVTM and ANQGSEA. CDR3: CSVGDRGTNEQYF. Here the CDR3 DNA reads TGCAGCGTTGGAGACAGGGGGACAAACGAGCAGTACTTC.

This clonotype was observed a few times. The genes are TRBV27 and TRBJ1-6, with D hard to call. This CDR3 has 13 amino acids. Trimming cost V 5 bases and J 3 bases, with 5 bases left between them. Per the germline V gene, CDR1 is MNHEY and CDR2 is SMNVEV (reference sequence). CDR3 residues: CASSVGYNSPLHF. CDR3 in DNA: TGTGCCAGCAGTGTGGGCTATAATTCACCCCTCCACTTT.

This chain connects TRBV6-2 or TRBV6-3 to TRBJ2-2; perhaps TRBD1 as D (5 bases). The germline V gene encodes CDR1 MNHEY and CDR2 SVGEGT. Trimming cost V 5 bases and J 4 bases, with 23 bases left between them. There are 18 residues in the CDR3. CDR3 region: CASSNPISTVPVTGELFF. The CDR3 DNA follows: TGTGCCAGCAGTAACCCAATCTCGACAGTACCGGTCACCGGGGAGCTGTTTTTT.